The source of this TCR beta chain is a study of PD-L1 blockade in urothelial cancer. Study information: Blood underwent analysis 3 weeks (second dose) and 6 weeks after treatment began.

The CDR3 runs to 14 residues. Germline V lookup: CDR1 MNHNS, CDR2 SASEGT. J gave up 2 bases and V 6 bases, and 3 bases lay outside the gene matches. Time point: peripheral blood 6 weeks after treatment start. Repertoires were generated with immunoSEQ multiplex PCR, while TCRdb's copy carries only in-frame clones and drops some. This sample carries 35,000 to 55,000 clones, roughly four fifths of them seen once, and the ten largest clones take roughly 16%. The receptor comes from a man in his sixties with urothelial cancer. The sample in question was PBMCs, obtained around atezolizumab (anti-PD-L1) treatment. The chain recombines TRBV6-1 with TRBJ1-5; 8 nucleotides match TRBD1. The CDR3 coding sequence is TGTGCCAGCAGGCCGACAGGGGGCAATCAGCCCCAGCATTTT. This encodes CASRPTGGNQPQHF.